This TCR beta chain was sequenced in a study of vaccination and CD4 T cells after COVID-19 (dated by TCRdb to the early 2020s). General notes on the study: Every convalescent patient had a positive nasal swab PCR test for SARS-CoV-2, with mild disease in nine patients and severe disease in one. The convalescent cohort comprised six males and four females, including two Hispanic individuals, seven Caucasians, two Asians and one multiracial person. Participants got two doses of the Pfizer-BioNTech BNT162b2 vaccine (n=8) or two doses of the Moderna mRNA-1273 vaccine (n=2). Post-COVID blood samples from convalescent patients were collected a median of around 110 days after diagnosis, with a range of roughly 30 to 170 days. The time from the second vaccine dose to post-vaccine blood sampling had a median of roughly 79 days and ranged from roughly 12 to 250 days. The cultures were stimulated with overlapping spike peptide pools from SARS-CoV-2 and from the common cold coronaviruses HCoV-NL63, HCoV-OC43 and HCoV-229E. Control cultures received a CEFX viral epitope pool as the positive control, an HIV-1 Nef peptide pool as the negative control, or no peptide. The spike-specific CD4+ TCR repertoire was compared before and after mRNA vaccination in about nine COVID-19 convalescent patients and a handful of infection-naive healthy vaccine recipients.

Study-level results and caveats: The median count of SARS-CoV-2-reactive clonotypes went up from under 25 after infection to a few dozen after vaccination, although the change was not significant. Nearly all vaccine-specific clones in convalescent patients (304 of 307) were mono-reactive for SARS-CoV-2 spike rather than cross-reactive with common cold coronaviruses. Relatively few convalescent patients were included in the study, and early timepoints after natural infection were not analyzed. In convalescent patients, a median approximately 90% of post-vaccine SARS-CoV-2-reactive clones were detected only after vaccination, suggesting vaccine-specific priming.

What the treatment or condition label conveys for this sample: approximately nine-day PBMC culture with coronavirus spike peptide pools or control peptides (ViraFEST assay). The ViraFEST assay, used in the study, expanded antigen-specific T cells with peptide pools and then identified the expanded clonotypes through TCR sequencing. The convalescent patients' positive SARS-CoV-2 PCR tests fell between March and December 2020, which was before the Alpha, Beta and Delta variants emerged in the United States. Each well held some 2 million PBMCs cultured in IMDM containing roughly 5% human AB serum and approximately 9.6 IU/ml IL-2, with roughly 10 ug/ml peptide pools added. On days 3 and 7, half of the culture medium was replaced with fresh IL-2-containing medium. After roughly nine days of culture, CD4+ T cells were isolated by negative selection using the EasySep CD4+ T cell isolation kit. Ficoll-Paque Plus gradient centrifugation was used to isolate PBMCs from whole blood, and the isolated PBMCs were then either used fresh or cryopreserved at -140C. In general, triplicate wells were set up for every culture condition.

Unmatched junction bases come to 6, with V trimmed by 3 bases and J by 2 bases. From its cysteine to its phenylalanine, the CDR3 spans 16 amino acids. The CDR3 DNA has 48 bases and is translated from base 1. As encoded in the germline V gene (reference sequence), CDR1 is LNHDA while CDR2 is SQIVND. Preparation of the library involved PCR. At the Johns Hopkins FTIC core, DNA from the cultured CD4+ T cells underwent TCR sequencing with the Oncomine TCR Beta short-read assay. Genomic DNA was extracted from the cultured CD4+ T cells with the QIAamp micro DNA kit. Oncomine TCR Beta libraries made from cultured CD4+ T cells were pooled using unique dual indexes and sequenced on an Illumina iSeq 100. Regarding the original processing steps: Non-productive sequences were filtered out, and CDR3s that did not start with C, did not end with F or W, or were shorter than 7 amino acids were discarded. The MANAFEST web application identified antigen-specific clonotypes by comparing peptide-stimulated wells against reference wells and other culture wells. For a clone to be called positive, the clone needed an FDR below 0.05, an odds ratio above 5, and a productive frequency above 0.1% in at least two of three replicate wells. A clonotype counted as cross-reactive if it showed significant expansion both in the SARS-CoV-2 spike wells and in at least one common cold coronavirus spike condition. Using R version 3.6.1, CDR3 homology was evaluated through Levenshtein distances (stringdist) along with unrooted phylogenetic trees (ape). TCRdb handled the public reads itself, with Q25 trimming in fastp and clone calling in MiXCR, and kept productive beta chains. Under each unique CDR3 protein, matching rows form one entry showing the most common genes and DNA. None of the V and J calls come from the authors' own analysis; TCRdb made them. Counted in this sample were several thousand distinct CDR3 sequences; 40% of them appeared once. About a third of the sample comes from the top ten.

As for this clonotype: This clone's antigen is unknown. No much larger clone exists at a distance of one base, and base qualities are not known.

This TCR came from a human donor who had recovered from COVID-19. Material for sequencing was CD4+ T cells from blood, cultured in vitro. The sequence is built from TRBV19 and TRBJ2-4, with 8 middle bases fitting TRBD2. The CDR3 protein is CASSIRGGLSKNIQYF. In nucleotide form, the sequence is TGTGCCAGTAGTATCCGGGGGGGCTTGTCCAAAAACATTCAGTACTTC.